This is a list of T cell receptor beta chains from one sample in a study of blood T cell repertoires in COVID-19. The assay was immunoSEQ multiplex PCR, and TCRdb's table has in-frame clones only and misses some. Found here are around 93,000 clones, around 80% of them singletons; the top ten hold roughly 4%. Sequenced input: peripheral blood. These receptors were obtained from a man in his fifties or sixties with acute or convalescent COVID-19. The conserved cysteine and the conserved F or W are not part of the CDR3 here.

j_gene: TRBJ1-1
v_gene: TRBV3-1/TRBV3-2
CDR3aa: ASSQWGVNTEAF

j_gene: TRBJ2-1
v_gene: TRBV7-3
CDR3aa: ASSPTGTSGDEQF

j_gene: TRBJ2-1
v_gene: TRBV18
CDR3aa: ASSPTSGRGYEQF

j_gene: TRBJ1-3
v_gene: TRBV9
CDR3aa: ASSPTTGGNTIY

j_gene: TRBJ2-5
v_gene: TRBV11-2
CDR3aa: ASSRGQASGETQY

j_gene: TRBJ1-2
v_gene: TRBV24-1
CDR3aa: ATSDSRQGHNYGYT

j_gene: TRBJ2-5
v_gene: TRBV5-4
CDR3aa: ASSFRGGETQY

j_gene: TRBJ2-1
v_gene: TRBV11-2
CDR3aa: ASSNLAGVLNEQF

j_gene: TRBJ1-1
v_gene: TRBV4-1
CDR3aa: ASSPKDGTDTEAF

j_gene: TRBJ2-7
v_gene: TRBV10-1
CDR3aa: ASSEQGAYEQY

j_gene: TRBJ1-6
v_gene: TRBV29-1
CDR3aa: SVRQGDDSPLH

j_gene: TRBJ2-3
v_gene: TRBV7-6
CDR3aa: ASSQMSGTGTDTQY

j_gene: TRBJ1-1
v_gene: TRBV19
CDR3aa: ASSEQANTEAF

j_gene: TRBJ2-1
v_gene: TRBV18
CDR3aa: ASSPRGSSSFYNEQF

j_gene: TRBJ2-3
v_gene: TRBV9
CDR3aa: ASSPSGGSTSTDTQY

j_gene: TRBJ2-1
v_gene: TRBV9
CDR3aa: ASSVAPGGINNEQF

j_gene: TRBJ2-5
v_gene: TRBV5-1
CDR3aa: ASSLGGSSLGSQETQY

j_gene: TRBJ1-1
v_gene: TRBV9
CDR3aa: ASSAPRTGSTEAF

j_gene: TRBJ1-3
v_gene: TRBV7-2
CDR3aa: ASSFRGYGGNTIY

j_gene: TRBJ1-1
v_gene: TRBV10-2
CDR3aa: ASSPQLNTEAF

j_gene: TRBJ1-5
v_gene: TRBV3-1/TRBV3-2
CDR3aa: ASSQAGGNQPQH

j_gene: TRBJ2-1
v_gene: TRBV3-1/TRBV3-2
CDR3aa: ASSPGYQLSNEQF

j_gene: TRBJ2-6
v_gene: TRBV5-1
CDR3aa: ASSLGTGGSLSGANVLT

j_gene: TRBJ2-1
v_gene: TRBV19
CDR3aa: ASSIVGGRVDSEQF

j_gene: TRBJ1-2
v_gene: TRBV4-2
CDR3aa: ASSQEAVANGYT

j_gene: TRBJ1-3
v_gene: TRBV6-1
CDR3aa: ASSDTQGAGNTIY

j_gene: TRBJ2-5
v_gene: TRBV19
CDR3aa: ASSPWGRGRGETQY

j_gene: TRBJ1-1
v_gene: TRBV3-1/TRBV3-2
CDR3aa: ASSQDGRGNTEAF

j_gene: TRBJ2-1
v_gene: TRBV19
CDR3aa: ASTWGGQAISYNEQF

j_gene: TRBJ2-3
v_gene: TRBV5-8
CDR3aa: ASSFGLAGGTDTQY

j_gene: TRBJ2-3
v_gene: TRBV2
CDR3aa: ASRLGTGTDTQY

j_gene: TRBJ1-4
v_gene: TRBV30
CDR3aa: AWSPSPGQGGEKLF

j_gene: TRBJ1-3
v_gene: TRBV30
CDR3aa: AWSVPRVLSGNTIY

j_gene: TRBJ2-6
v_gene: TRBV3-1/TRBV3-2
CDR3aa: ASSQSGTRASGANVLT

j_gene: TRBJ1-5
v_gene: TRBV27
CDR3aa: ASSLSTGPQH

j_gene: TRBJ2-2
v_gene: TRBV5-4
CDR3aa: ASSPGLDSTGELF

j_gene: TRBJ2-1
v_gene: TRBV5-1
CDR3aa: ASSFGGDNEQF